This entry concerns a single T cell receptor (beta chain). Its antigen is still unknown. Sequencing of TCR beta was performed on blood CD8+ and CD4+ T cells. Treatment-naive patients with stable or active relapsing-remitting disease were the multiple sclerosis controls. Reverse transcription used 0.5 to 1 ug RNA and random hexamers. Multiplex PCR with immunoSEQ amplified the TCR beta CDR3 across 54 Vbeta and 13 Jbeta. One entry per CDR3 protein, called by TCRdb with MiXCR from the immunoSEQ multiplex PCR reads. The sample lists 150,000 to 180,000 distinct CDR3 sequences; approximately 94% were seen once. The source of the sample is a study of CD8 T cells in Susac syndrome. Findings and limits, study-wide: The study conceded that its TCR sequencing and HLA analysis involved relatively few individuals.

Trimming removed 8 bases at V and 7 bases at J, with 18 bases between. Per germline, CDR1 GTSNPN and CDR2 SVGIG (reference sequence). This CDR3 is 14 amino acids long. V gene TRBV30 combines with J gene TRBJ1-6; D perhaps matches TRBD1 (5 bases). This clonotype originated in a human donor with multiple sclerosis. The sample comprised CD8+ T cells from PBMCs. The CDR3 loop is CAEGTENFNSPLHF. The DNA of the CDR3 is TGTGCCGAGGGGACCGAAAACTTCAATTCACCCCTCCACTTT.